The 24 T cell receptor beta chains listed next were all sequenced from one sample in a study of T cells in Graves' hyperthyroidism and ophthalmopathy. Amplification of TCR beta CDR3 regions used RNA as the template. When the TCR CDR3 underwent first-round RT-PCR, the HTBI primer set was used. MiXCR, applied by TCRdb to the multiplex PCR reads, yields one record per CDR3 protein. The sample carries 600,000 to 800,000 distinct CDR3 sequences, 35% recorded once. Sequencing was done on a sample of blood. The receptors were sampled from a woman aged 40 to 50 with Graves' hyperthyroidism.

Many counts were recorded for this clonotype. V usage is TRBV9 and J usage is TRBJ2-5; 8 bases are shared with TRBD1. This CDR3 contains 14 residues. Germline V lookup: CDR1 SGDLS, CDR2 YYNGEE. The ends lost 2 bases at V and 4 bases at J; junction bases unmatched: 4. The CDR3 nucleotides read TGTGCCAGCAGCGTGGAGACAGGGGCAGAGACCCAGTACTTC. This codes for CASSVETGAETQYF.

This chain connects TRBV7-2 to TRBJ2-7; 8 bases are a match to TRBD1. The junction had 7 bases not matched to a gene; V was cut back by 1 base and J by 2 bases. The germline V gene has CDR1 SGHTA and CDR2 FQGNSA. This CDR3 spans 16 amino acids. DNA for the CDR3: TGTGCCAGCAGCTTAGGCAGCAGGGGGCGTCCCTACGAGCAGTACTTC. It encodes CASSLGSRGRPYEQYF.

This clonotype was counted many times. The chain recombines TRBV19 with TRBJ1-2; possibly TRBD1 for D (6 bases). Germline assignment: CDR1 LNHDA and CDR2 SQIVND (reference sequence). This CDR3 has 14 amino acids. V gave up 0 bases and J gave up 7 bases, with 12 bases separating them. The CDR3 loop is CASSIDLAGAGYTF. The CDR3 DNA follows: TGTGCCAGTAGTATAGATCTGGCAGGGGCTGGCTACACCTTC. Looking up the rest from reference TRBV19 and TRBJ1-2 gives the full variable domain: DGGITQSPKYLFRKEGQNVTLSCEQNLNHDAMYWYRQDPGQGLRLIYYSQIVNDFQKGDIAEGYSVSREKKESFPLTVTSAQKNPTAFYLCASSIDLAGAGYTFGSGTRLTVV.

V usage is TRBV29-1 and J usage is TRBJ2-7; TRBD1 or TRBD2 may be the D gene (5 bases each). Germline V lookup: CDR1 SQVTM, CDR2 ANQGSEA. The CDR3 runs to 10 residues. Trimming cost V 8 bases and J 8 bases, with 13 bases left between them. The CDR3 loop reads CSISGQKQYF. CDR3 nucleotide sequence: TGCAGCATATCGGGGCAGAAGCAGTACTTC.

On this clonotype: Just one base apart from a much larger clone, this may be a read error. A read error is likely, as this CDR3 ends without the conserved phenylalanine or tryptophan. The rearrangement links TRBV2 to TRBJ1-4; TRBD1 agrees at 7 bases. CDR3 length equals 14 residues. The V gene's germline CDR1 is SNHLY and CDR2 FYNNEI. The junction had 8 bases not matched to a gene; V was cut back by 5 bases and J by 8 bases. The CDR3 is CASSLDRVREKLFS. The CDR3 bases are TGTGCCAGCAGTCTAGACAGGGTCCGGGAAAAACTGTTTTCT.

The V gene is TRBV5-5, the J gene TRBJ2-2, with D possibly matching TRBD2 (5 bases). The V gene's germline CDR1 is SGHKS and CDR2 YYEKEE (reference sequence). Trimming stripped 6 bases from V and 4 bases from J, with 19 bases between. The CDR3 has 16 amino acids. CDR3 coding DNA: TGTGCCAGCATTCCGTCCCCGGGGATAAGCACCGGGGAGCTGTTTTTT. This codes for CASIPSPGISTGELFF.

This clonotype has just a few counts. The rearrangement links TRBV7-2 to TRBJ2-2, with 8 positions matching TRBD2. The CDR3 has 18 amino acids. Germline V gene lookup returns CDR1 SGHTA and CDR2 FQGNSA. The J segment lost 2 bases and the V segment lost 0 bases, leaving 8 bases of the junction unmatched. The CDR3 nucleotides are TGTGCCAGCAGCTTAGCCTTACCGGGACTAGGAAACACCGGGGAGCTGTTTTTT. This translates into CASSLALPGLGNTGELFF. The variable domain in full, completed from reference TRBV7-2 and TRBJ2-2, reads GAGVSQSPSNKVTEKGKDVELRCDPISGHTALYWYRQSLGQGLEFLIYFQGNSAPDKSGLPSDRFSAERTGGSVSTLTIQRTQQEDSAVYLCASSLALPGLGNTGELFFGEGSRLTVL.

There are many counts of this clonotype. The rearrangement uses TRBV7-2 and TRBJ2-2, with no clear D. V was shortened by 5 bases and J by 3 bases, with 7 bases between the two germline ends. The CDR3 contains 13 residues. CDR1 is SGHTA, CDR2 FQGNSA, per germline. The CDR3 DNA reads as TGTGCCAGCAGCCTCACCCACACCGGGGAGCTGTTTTTT. Its protein product is CASSLTHTGELFF.

This clonotype has a single count. This rearrangement joins TRBV24-1 to TRBJ2-5; D is tentatively TRBD1 or TRBD2 (6 bases each). The CDR3 extends over 15 amino acids. Germline lookup yields CDR1 KGHDR and CDR2 SFDVKD. Trimming cost V 3 bases and J 5 bases, with 15 bases left between them. In DNA, the CDR3 is TGTGCCACCAGTGATCGAATCGGGGGCGGTGAGACCCAGTACTTC. Its protein is CATSDRIGGGETQYF.

This clonotype occurred a few times. J is TRBJ1-5 and V is TRBV6-6; a possible D gene is TRBD1 (5 bases). Between the trimmed V and J ends, which lost 3 bases and 6 bases, there was a span of 12 bases. CDR3 length: 14 amino acids. Germline values: CDR1 MNHNY, CDR2 SVGAGI (reference sequence). As DNA, the CDR3 is TGTGCCAGCAGTTATTGGGCTGGGGGTCAGCCCCAGCATTTT. It specifies CASSYWAGGQPQHF.

The CDR3 nucleotides read TGTGCCAGCAGCCCCGCTACAGATACGCAGTATTTT. This encodes CASSPATDTQYF. V and J are TRBV4-2 and TRBJ2-3; no clear D. This CDR3 region has 12 residues. V was cut by 4 bases and J by 3 bases, with 5 bases left in between. From germline, CDR1 is LGHNA and CDR2 YNFKEQ.

The gene calls are TRBV15 and TRBJ1-2, with D possibly matching TRBD1 (6 bases). There are 13 residues in the CDR3. V shed 2 bases and J shed 4 bases, with 8 bases lying between them. The V gene's germline CDR1 is LNHNV and CDR2 YYDKDF (reference sequence). The CDR3 nucleotides read TGTGCCACCAGCAGAAGCAGGGGCTATGGCTACACCTTC. Translating it yields CATSRSRGYGYTF. The full variable domain, its missing parts supplied by reference TRBV15 and TRBJ1-2, is DAMVIQNPRYQVTQFGKPVTLSCSQTLNHNVMYWYQQKSSQAPKLLFHYYDKDFNNEADTPDNFQSRRPNTSFCFLDIRSPGLGDTAMYLCATSRSRGYGYTFGSGTRLTVV.

The J gene is TRBJ2-2, the V gene TRBV4-3; D is undetermined. Deletions cut 2 bases from V and 2 bases from J, with 21 bases between. The CDR3 runs to 19 residues. Germline V gives CDR1 LGHNA, CDR2 YSLEER. The CDR3 loop reads CASSQYPIYGQDNTGELFF. Written as DNA, the CDR3 is TGCGCCAGCAGCCAATACCCTATCTACGGGCAGGACAACACCGGGGAGCTGTTTTTT.

This rearrangement joins TRBV3-1 to TRBJ1-1; D is perhaps TRBD1 (5 bases). V dropped 4 bases and J dropped 7 bases, with 16 bases sitting between them. The CDR3 has 14 amino acids. Germline-derived CDR1 and CDR2 are LGHDT and YNNKEL (reference sequence). CDR3 bases: TGTGCCAGCAGCCGGGGACGGGGGACGGATGAAGCTTTCTTT. This translates into CASSRGRGTDEAFF.

Ten or more counts support this clonotype. This chain uses TRBV10-3 with TRBJ1-1; 7 nucleotides agree with TRBD1. The CDR3 is 16 residues long. Germline V gives CDR1 ENHRY, CDR2 SYGVKD. After removal of 3 bases from V and 0 bases from J, the junction contained 7 bases not matched to a gene. CDR3 in DNA: TGTGCCATCAGTGAAGGTGGGGACAGAGTGAACACTGAAGCTTTCTTT. As protein: CAISEGGDRVNTEAFF.

This CDR3 is CASPDVSYNEQFF. Written as DNA, the CDR3 is TGTGCCAGCCCTGACGTATCCTACAATGAGCAGTTCTTC. This chain connects TRBV7-9 to TRBJ2-1, with no clear D. The CDR3 loop spans 13 amino acids. V shed 8 bases and J shed 1 base, with 9 bases lying between them. The V gene's germline CDR1 is SEHNR and CDR2 FQNEAQ (reference sequence).

The rearrangement joins TRBV10-3 to TRBJ1-2; D remains unclear. The V and J ends lost 6 bases and 5 bases respectively, with 13 bases between them. Germline CDR1 ENHRY, CDR2 SYGVKD. CDR3 size: 13 residues. Here the CDR3 DNA reads TGTGCCATCAGGATCCCTGCCGGTTATGGCTACACCTTC. Amino acids: CAIRIPAGYGYTF.

This clonotype was counted many times. The CDR3 DNA is TGTGCCAGCAGCTTCTCTCTCGGGACAGTCTTTAGCAATCAGCCCCAGCATTTT. Translating gives CASSFSLGTVFSNQPQHF. This chain uses TRBV5-8 with TRBJ1-5; 7 positions match TRBD1. Per germline, CDR1 SGHTS and CDR2 YDEGEE. The trim removed 2 bases at V and 0 bases at J, leaving 11 bases unmatched. The CDR3 sequence is 18 residues long.

This clonotype was found a few times. V gene TRBV12-3 or TRBV12-4 combines with J gene TRBJ1-3, with D perhaps TRBD1 (6 bases). The CDR3 runs 15 residues. With 4 bases removed from V and 5 bases from J, the gap between germline ends came to 15 bases. DNA for the CDR3: TGTGCCAGCAGTTCCTCGACAGGAGGGAGAAACACCATATATTTT. Protein: CASSSSTGGRNTIYF.

V usage is TRBV9 and J usage is TRBJ1-6, with D maybe TRBD1 (6 bases). The CDR3 is 13 amino acids. V lost 8 bases to trimming and J lost 9 bases, with 15 bases between them. Germline lookup yields CDR1 SGDLS and CDR2 YYNGEE. The CDR3 DNA reads TGTGCCAGAGGGGGGGGGGCTCGTTCACCCCTCCACTTT. This gives the protein CARGGGARSPLHF.

The rearrangement joins TRBV7-2 to TRBJ1-1, with 7 bases identical to TRBD1. The CDR3 loop spans 15 amino acids. Germline V CDR1 and CDR2: SGHTA, FQGNSA. The V and J ends lost 3 bases and 1 base, in that order; junction bases with no gene match: 5. The CDR3, as DNA: TGTGCCAGCAGCTTGTTGACAGGGTCGAACACTGAAGCTTTCTTT. As protein: CASSLLTGSNTEAFF.

Turning to this clonotype: With a much larger clone just one base away, this may be a read error. The rearrangement joins TRBV6-5 to TRBJ1-3; perhaps TRBD1 as D (6 bases). Germline V gene data show CDR1 as MNHEY and CDR2 as SVGAGI. CDR3 length: 15 residues. CDR3 nucleotides: TGTGCCTGCAGTTACGGGGGACACAATGGAAACACCATATATTTT. It is translated as CACSYGGHNGNTIYF.

The chain has TRBV7-2 and TRBJ2-2; D is unclear. The CDR3 spans 15 residues. The germline gives CDR1 SGHTA, CDR2 FQGNSA. V was trimmed by 3 bases and J by 2 bases, leaving 10 bases between them. CDR3 DNA sequence: TGTGCCAGCAGCTTCCAGGAGCTCAACACCGGGGAGCTGTTTTTT. This encodes CASSFQELNTGELFF.

This clonotype turned up a few times. V gene TRBV6-2 or TRBV6-3 combines with J gene TRBJ2-5; D perhaps matches TRBD2 (5 bases). Trimming pared 4 bases from V and 0 bases from J, leaving 9 bases between. The CDR3 covers 14 residues. Germline values: CDR1 MNHEY, CDR2 SVGEGT. The CDR3 region has the DNA TGTGCCAGCAGTTTCGGACTTCACCAAGAGACCCAGTACTTC. Its translation: CASSFGLHQETQYF.